This is a list of T cell receptor beta chains from one sample in a study of blood T cell repertoires in COVID-19. Clones were sequenced by immunoSEQ multiplex PCR, and TCRdb holds only the in-frame ones, with some missing. Among some 250,000 clones, 86% were seen once, and the ten largest hold nearly 2%. The sequenced material came from peripheral blood. These receptors all stem from a man between 25 and 39 years old with active or convalescent COVID-19. The CDR3 runs from the conserved cysteine through the conserved F or W. D genes are given only for firm matches. Clone size is stated in some rows and not others, as once, few, many or a class when expanded.

>NA|TRBJ2-2|TRBV7-2|NA
CASSFITGELFF
TGTGCCAGCAGCTTTATCACCGGGGAGCTGTTTTTT
>TRBD2|TRBJ2-1|TRBV3-1/TRBV3-2|NA
CASSHPRGARYNEQFF
TGTGCCAGCAGCCATCCGCGGGGGGCAAGGTACAATGAGCAGTTCTTC
>TRBD2|TRBJ2-5|TRBV3-1/TRBV3-2|once
CASSQAPDPAGGGSYQETQYF
TGTGCCAGCAGCCAAGCCCCAGATCCAGCGGGGGGGGGATCGTACCAAGAGACCCAGTACTTC
>TRBD1|TRBJ2-1|TRBV4-1|NA
CASSQRQGSYNEQFF
TGCGCCAGCAGCCAAAGACAGGGTTCCTACAATGAGCAGTTCTTC
>NA|TRBJ1-3|TRBV4-2|NA
CASSSGSEAGNTIYF
TGTGCCAGCAGCTCAGGGTCCGAAGCTGGAAACACCATATATTTT
>NA|TRBJ1-5|TRBV19|NA
CASSELAVQPQHF
TGTGCCAGTAGCGAGCTCGCGGTTCAGCCCCAGCATTTT
>NA|TRBJ1-2|TRBV27|NA
CASTTLLATGSNYGYTF
TGTGCCAGCACCACACTACTAGCGACAGGATCTAACTATGGCTACACCTTC
>NA|TRBJ1-4|TRBV2|NA
CASSTATNEKLFF
TGTGCCAGTTCGACTGCAACTAATGAAAAACTGTTTTTT
>TRBD1|TRBJ1-3|TRBV27|NA
CASSLGQWGEKSNTIYF
TGTGCCAGCAGTTTGGGACAGTGGGGAGAGAAGAGTAACACCATATATTTT
>NA|TRBJ1-1|TRBV7-8|once
CASSRQQGAEAFF
TGTGCCAGCAGCCGACAACAGGGCGCTGAAGCTTTCTTT
>TRBD1|TRBJ1-5|TRBV7-8|NA
CASSLEGQGSNQPQHF
TGTGCCAGCAGCTTAGAGGGACAGGGTAGCAATCAGCCCCAGCATTTT
>TRBD2|TRBJ2-5|TRBV3-1/TRBV3-2|NA
CASSPSSSGGLLYF
TGTGCCAGCAGCCCCAGTTCCAGCGGGGGCCTATTGTACTTC
>TRBD2|TRBJ2-7|TRBV4-2|NA
CASSHSPTASGTYEQYF
TGTGCCAGCAGCCACTCCCCGACGGCTAGCGGCACCTACGAGCAGTACTTC
>TRBD2|TRBJ2-2|TRBV9|NA
CASSVEGSGGLNTGELFF
TGTGCCAGCAGCGTAGAGGGTAGCGGGGGCCTGAACACCGGGGAGCTGTTTTTT
>TRBD2|TRBJ2-2|TRBV6-1|NA
CASSDLLGGANTGELFF
TGTGCCAGCAGTGACCTACTCGGGGGGGCCAACACCGGGGAGCTGTTTTTT
>TRBD2|TRBJ2-1|TRBV10-3|once
CATGTSGGPNYNEQFF
TGTGCCACTGGGACTAGCGGGGGACCTAACTACAATGAGCAGTTCTTC